This entry is about one TCR beta chain. This sample was taken from a study of blood T cell repertoires in COVID-19. Study summary: The origin of the acute and convalescent COVID-19 samples was the United States, Italy and Spain. Nucleic acid was either cDNA or gDNA, and it came from T cells, B-cell-depleted T cells, or PBMCs.

TCRdb keeps only in-frame clones here, not all; method: immunoSEQ multiplex PCR. Of under 200,000 clones detected, around 83% appear once; the ten largest clones hold less than 1%. The CDR3 covers 13 residues. Germline lookup yields CDR1 SNHLY and CDR2 FYNNEI. V was shortened by 5 bases and J by 0 bases, with 7 bases between the two germline ends. The genes are TRBV2 and TRBJ1-2; D ambiguous. Sample: peripheral blood. The sequence came from a man between 18 and 35 years old with acute or convalescent COVID-19. The CDR3 protein is CASSLSSNYGYTF. The DNA of the CDR3 is TGTGCCAGCAGTCTTAGCTCTAACTATGGCTACACCTTC.